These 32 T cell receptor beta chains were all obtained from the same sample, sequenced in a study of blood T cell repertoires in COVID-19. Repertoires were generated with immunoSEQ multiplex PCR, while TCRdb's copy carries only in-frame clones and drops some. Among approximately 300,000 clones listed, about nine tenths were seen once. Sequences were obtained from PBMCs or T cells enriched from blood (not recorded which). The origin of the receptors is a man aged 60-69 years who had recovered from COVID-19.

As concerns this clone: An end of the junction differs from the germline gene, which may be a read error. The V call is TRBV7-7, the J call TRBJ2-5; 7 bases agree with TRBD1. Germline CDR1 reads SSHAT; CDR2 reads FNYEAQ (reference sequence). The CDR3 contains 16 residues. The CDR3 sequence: CASSPGQALPYETQYF. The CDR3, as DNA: TGTGCTAGCAGCCCCGGACAGGCCCTACCCTACGAGACCCAGTACTTC.

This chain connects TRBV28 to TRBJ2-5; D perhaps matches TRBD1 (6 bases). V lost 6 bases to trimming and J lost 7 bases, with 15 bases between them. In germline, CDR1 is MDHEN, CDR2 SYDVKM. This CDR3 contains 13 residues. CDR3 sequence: CASSKGEQGTQYF. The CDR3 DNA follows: TGTGCCAGCAGCAAGGGGGAGCAGGGGACCCAGTACTTC.

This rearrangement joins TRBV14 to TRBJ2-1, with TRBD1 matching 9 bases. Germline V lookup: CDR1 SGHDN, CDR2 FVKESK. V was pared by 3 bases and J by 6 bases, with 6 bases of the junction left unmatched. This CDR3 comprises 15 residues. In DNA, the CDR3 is TGTGCCAGCAGCCAGCAAACAGGGGGCTTCAATGAGCAGTTCTTC. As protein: CASSQQTGGFNEQFF.

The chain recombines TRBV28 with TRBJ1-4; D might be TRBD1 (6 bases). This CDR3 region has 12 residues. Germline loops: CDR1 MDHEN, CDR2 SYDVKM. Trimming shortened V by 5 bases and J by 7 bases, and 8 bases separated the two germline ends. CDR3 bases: TGTGCCAGCAGTGGGACAACTGAAAAACTGTTTTTT. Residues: CASSGTTEKLFF.

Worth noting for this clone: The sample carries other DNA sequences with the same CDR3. The CDR3 DNA sequence: TGTGCCAGCAGCTTATCAGGCACAGATACGCAGTATTTT. Encoded protein: CASSLSGTDTQYF. The gene calls are TRBV7-3 and TRBJ2-3, with D unresolved. This CDR3 comprises 13 residues. The germline V and J ends were trimmed by 2 bases and 1 base, with 4 bases remaining between them. The V gene's germline CDR1 is SGHTA and CDR2 FQGTGA.

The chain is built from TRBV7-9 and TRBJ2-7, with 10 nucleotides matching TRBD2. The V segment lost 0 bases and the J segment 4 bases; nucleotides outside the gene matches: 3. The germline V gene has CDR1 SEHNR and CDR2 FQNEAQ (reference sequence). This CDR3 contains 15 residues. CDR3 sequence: CASSLAGLASYEQYF. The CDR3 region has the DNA TGTGCCAGCAGCTTAGCGGGACTAGCGAGTTACGAGCAGTACTTC. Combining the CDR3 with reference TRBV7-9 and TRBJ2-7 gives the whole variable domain DTGVSQNPRHKITKRGQNVTFRCDPISEHNRLYWYRQTLGQGPEFLTYFQNEAQLEKSRLLSDRFSAERPKGSFSTLEIQRTEQGDSAMYLCASSLAGLASYEQYFGPGTRLTVT.

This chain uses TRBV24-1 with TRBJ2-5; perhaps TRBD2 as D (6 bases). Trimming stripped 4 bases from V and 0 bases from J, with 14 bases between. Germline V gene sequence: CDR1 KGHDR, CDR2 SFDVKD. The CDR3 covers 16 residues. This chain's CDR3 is CATSDTGRGYQETQYF. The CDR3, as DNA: TGTGCCACCAGTGACACGGGACGGGGGTACCAAGAGACCCAGTACTTC.

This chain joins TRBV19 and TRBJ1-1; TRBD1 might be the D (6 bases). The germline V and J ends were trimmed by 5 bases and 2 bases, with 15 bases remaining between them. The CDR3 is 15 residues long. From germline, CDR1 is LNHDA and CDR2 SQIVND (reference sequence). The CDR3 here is CASSFLRQANTEAFF. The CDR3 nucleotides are TGTGCCAGTAGTTTCCTACGACAGGCCAACACTGAAGCTTTCTTT.

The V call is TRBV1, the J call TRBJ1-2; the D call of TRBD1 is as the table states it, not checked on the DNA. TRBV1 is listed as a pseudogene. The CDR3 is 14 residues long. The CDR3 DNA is TGCACCAGCAGCCAAAAGCAGGGGCGTGATGGCTACACCTTC. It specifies CTSSQKQGRDGYTF.

The CDR3: CASSRDTKNYGYTF. The DNA for the CDR3 is TGTGCCAGCAGCCGGGACACGAAGAACTATGGCTACACCTTC. The V and J genes are TRBV14 and TRBJ1-2; D possibly corresponds to TRBD1 (6 bases). This CDR3 has 14 residues. Germline V gene sequence: CDR1 SGHDN, CDR2 FVKESK. The ends were cut back, 4 bases at V and 2 bases at J, with 11 bases in the middle.

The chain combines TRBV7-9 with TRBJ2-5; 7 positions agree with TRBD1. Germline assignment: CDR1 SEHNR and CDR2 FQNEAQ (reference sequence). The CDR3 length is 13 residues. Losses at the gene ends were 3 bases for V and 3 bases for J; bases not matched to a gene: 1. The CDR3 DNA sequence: TGTGCCAGCAGCTTTACAGGGGAAGAGACCCAGTACTTC. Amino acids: CASSFTGEETQYF.

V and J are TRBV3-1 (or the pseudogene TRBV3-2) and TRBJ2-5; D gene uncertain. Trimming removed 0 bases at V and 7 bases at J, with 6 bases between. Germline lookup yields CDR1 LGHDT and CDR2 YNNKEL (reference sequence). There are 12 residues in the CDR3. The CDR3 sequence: CASSQDHGTQYF. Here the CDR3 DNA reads TGTGCCAGCAGCCAAGATCACGGGACCCAGTACTTC.

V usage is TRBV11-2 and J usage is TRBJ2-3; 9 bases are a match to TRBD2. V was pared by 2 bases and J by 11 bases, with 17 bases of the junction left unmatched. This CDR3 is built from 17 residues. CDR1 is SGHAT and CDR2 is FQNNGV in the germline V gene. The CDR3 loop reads CASSLNRGRLAGSEQYF. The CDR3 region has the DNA TGTGCCAGCAGCTTAAATCGTGGCCGGCTAGCGGGATCCGAGCAGTATTTT.

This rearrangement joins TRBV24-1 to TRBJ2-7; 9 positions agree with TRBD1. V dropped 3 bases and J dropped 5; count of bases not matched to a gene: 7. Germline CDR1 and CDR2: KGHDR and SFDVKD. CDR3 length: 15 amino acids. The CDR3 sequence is CATSDAGTGNHEQYF. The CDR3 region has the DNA TGTGCCACCAGTGATGCTGGGACAGGGAACCACGAGCAGTACTTC.

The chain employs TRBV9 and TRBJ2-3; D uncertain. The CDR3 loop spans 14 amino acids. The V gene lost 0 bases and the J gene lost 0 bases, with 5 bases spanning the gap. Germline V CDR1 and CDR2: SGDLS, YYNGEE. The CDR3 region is CASSVATSTDTQYF. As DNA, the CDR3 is TGTGCCAGCAGCGTAGCTACTAGCACAGATACGCAGTATTTT.

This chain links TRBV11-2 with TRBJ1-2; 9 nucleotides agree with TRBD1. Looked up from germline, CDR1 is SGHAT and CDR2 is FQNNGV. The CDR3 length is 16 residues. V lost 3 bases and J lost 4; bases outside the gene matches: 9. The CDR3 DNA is TGTGCCAGCAGCTTTAGAGGGGGACAGGGAGGCTATGGCTACACCTTC. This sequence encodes CASSFRGGQGGYGYTF.

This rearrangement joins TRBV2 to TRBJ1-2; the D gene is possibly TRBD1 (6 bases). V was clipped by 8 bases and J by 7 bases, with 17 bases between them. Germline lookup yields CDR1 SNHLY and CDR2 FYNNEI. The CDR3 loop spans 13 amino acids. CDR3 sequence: CASEVEGGIGYTF. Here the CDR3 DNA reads TGTGCCAGCGAAGTCGAAGGGGGTATTGGCTACACCTTC.

Here the CDR3 DNA reads TGTGCCAGCAGCCTCCAGGGGGGAGCTCCGGGCAATCAGCCCCAGCATTTT. Its protein is CASSLQGGAPGNQPQHF. V and J are TRBV5-6 and TRBJ1-5, with TRBD1 matching 7 bases. This CDR3 is built from 17 residues. Per the germline V gene, CDR1 is SGHDT and CDR2 is YYEEEE. With 4 bases clipped from V and 2 bases from J, the junction kept 12 bases outside the gene matches.

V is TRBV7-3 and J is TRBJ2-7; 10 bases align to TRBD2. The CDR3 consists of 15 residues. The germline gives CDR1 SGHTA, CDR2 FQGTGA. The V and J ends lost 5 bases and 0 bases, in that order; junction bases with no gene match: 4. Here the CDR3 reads CASSPGLAVSYEQYF. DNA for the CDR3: TGTGCCAGCAGCCCCGGACTAGCGGTCTCCTACGAGCAGTACTTC. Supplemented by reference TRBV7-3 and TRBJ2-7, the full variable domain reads GAGVSQTPSNKVTEKGKYVELRCDPISGHTALYWYRQSLGQGPEFLIYFQGTGAADDSGLPNDRFFAVRPEGSVSTLKIQRTERGDSAVYLCASSPGLAVSYEQYFGPGTRLTVT.

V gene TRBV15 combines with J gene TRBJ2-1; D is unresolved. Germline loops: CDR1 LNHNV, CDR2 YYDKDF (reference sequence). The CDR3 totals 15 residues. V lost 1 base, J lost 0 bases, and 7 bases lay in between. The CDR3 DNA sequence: TGTGCCACCAGCAGAGCCACGAGCTCCTACAATGAGCAGTTCTTC. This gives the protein CATSRATSSYNEQFF.

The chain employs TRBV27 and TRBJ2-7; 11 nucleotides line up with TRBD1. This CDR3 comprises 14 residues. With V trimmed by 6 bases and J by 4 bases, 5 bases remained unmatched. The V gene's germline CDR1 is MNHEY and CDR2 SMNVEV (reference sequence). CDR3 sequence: CASSPGTGGYEQYF. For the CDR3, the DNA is TGTGCCAGCAGCCCAGGGACAGGGGGTTACGAGCAGTACTTC.

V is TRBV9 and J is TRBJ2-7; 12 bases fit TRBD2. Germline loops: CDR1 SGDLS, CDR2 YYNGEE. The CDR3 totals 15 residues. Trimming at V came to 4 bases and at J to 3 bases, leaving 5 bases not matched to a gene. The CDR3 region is CASSLTSGSRYEQYF. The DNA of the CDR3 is TGTGCCAGCAGCCTGACTAGCGGGAGTCGCTACGAGCAGTACTTC.

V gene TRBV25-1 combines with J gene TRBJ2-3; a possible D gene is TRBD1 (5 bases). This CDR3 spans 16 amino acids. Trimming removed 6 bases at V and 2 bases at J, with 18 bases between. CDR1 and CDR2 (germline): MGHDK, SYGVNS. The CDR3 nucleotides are TGTGCCAGCAGCCCAATCTGGGGCAGGGACACAGATACGCAGTATTTT. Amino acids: CASSPIWGRDTDTQYF. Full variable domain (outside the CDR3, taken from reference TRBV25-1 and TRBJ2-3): EADIYQTPRYLVIGTGKKITLECSQTMGHDKMYWYQQDPGMELHLIHYSYGVNSTEKGDLSSESTVSRIRTEHFPLTLESARPSHTSQYLCASSPIWGRDTDTQYFGPGTRLTVL.

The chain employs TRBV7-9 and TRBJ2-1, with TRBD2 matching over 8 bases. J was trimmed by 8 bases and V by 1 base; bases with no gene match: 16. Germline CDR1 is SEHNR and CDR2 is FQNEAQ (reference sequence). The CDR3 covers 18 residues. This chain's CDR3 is CASSLVSRGSGIVDEQFF. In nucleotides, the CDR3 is TGTGCCAGCAGCTTAGTTTCCCGTGGTAGCGGGATCGTCGATGAGCAGTTCTTC.

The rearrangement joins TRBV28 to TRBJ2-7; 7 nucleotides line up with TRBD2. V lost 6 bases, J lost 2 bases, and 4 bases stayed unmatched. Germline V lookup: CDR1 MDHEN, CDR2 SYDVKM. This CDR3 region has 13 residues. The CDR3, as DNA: TGTGCCAGCAGCGTAGCGGGCCCCTACGAGCAGTACTTC. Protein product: CASSVAGPYEQYF.

This chain's CDR3 is CASSQVERSLRNEQYF. The CDR3 region has the DNA TGCGCCAGCAGCCAAGTGGAGCGGAGCCTGAGAAACGAGCAGTACTTC. This chain uses TRBV4-1 with TRBJ2-7; D is possibly TRBD2 (5 bases). V lost 1 base and J lost 5, with 18 bases in between. CDR1 is MGHRA and CDR2 is YSYEKL in the germline V gene. The CDR3 totals 16 residues.

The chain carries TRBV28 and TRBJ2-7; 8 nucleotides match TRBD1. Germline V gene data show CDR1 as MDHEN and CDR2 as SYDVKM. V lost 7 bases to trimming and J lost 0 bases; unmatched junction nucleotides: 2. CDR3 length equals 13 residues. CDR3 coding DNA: TGTGCCAGCAACACAGGGGGCTCCTACGAGCAGTACTTC. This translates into CASNTGGSYEQYF.

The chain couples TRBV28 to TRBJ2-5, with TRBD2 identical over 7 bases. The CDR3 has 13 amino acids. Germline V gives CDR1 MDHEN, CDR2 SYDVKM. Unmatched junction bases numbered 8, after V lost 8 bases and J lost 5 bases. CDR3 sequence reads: CASVEGREETQYF. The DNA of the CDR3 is TGTGCCAGCGTCGAAGGGAGGGAGGAGACCCAGTACTTC.

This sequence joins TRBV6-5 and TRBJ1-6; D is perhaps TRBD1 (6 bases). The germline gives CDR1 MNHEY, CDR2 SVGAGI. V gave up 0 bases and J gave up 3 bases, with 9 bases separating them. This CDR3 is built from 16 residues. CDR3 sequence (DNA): TGTGCCAGCAGTTACTCATGGACAGTCTATAATTCACCCCTCCACTTT. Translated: CASSYSWTVYNSPLHF.

CDR3 amino acids: CASSEWGRGSYNEQFF. The CDR3 DNA is TGTGCCAGCAGTGAGTGGGGGAGGGGATCCTACAATGAGCAGTTCTTC. The chain is built from TRBV25-1 and TRBJ2-1, with 7 positions matching TRBD2. Germline V gene sequence: CDR1 MGHDK, CDR2 SYGVNS. The length of the CDR3 is 16 residues. Trimming cost V 3 bases and J 1 base; bases outside gene matches: 6.

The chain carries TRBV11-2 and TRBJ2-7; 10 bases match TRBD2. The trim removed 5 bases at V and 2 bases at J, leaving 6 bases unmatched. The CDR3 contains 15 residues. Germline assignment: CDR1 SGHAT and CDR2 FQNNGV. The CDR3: CASSHGLAETYEQYF. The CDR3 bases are TGTGCCAGCAGCCATGGACTAGCGGAGACCTACGAGCAGTACTTC.

CDR3 protein: CASSLRDGGSPLHF. In DNA form, the CDR3 reads TGTGCCAGTAGTCTCCGGGACGGGGGTTCACCCCTCCACTTT. This chain connects TRBV19 to TRBJ1-6; possible D gene TRBD1, 5 bases. Trimming stripped 5 bases from V and 9 bases from J, with 14 bases between. Germline CDR1 LNHDA, CDR2 SQIVND (reference sequence). This CDR3 is built from 14 residues.